One sample yielded the 10 T cell receptor beta chains listed below, sequenced in a study of blood T cell repertoires in COVID-19. Measured with immunoSEQ multiplex PCR; TCRdb has only the in-frame clones, and not every one. The sample holds about 54,000 clones, roughly 76% seen once. The sequenced sample was peripheral blood. These receptors all come from a woman aged 55 to 70 with acute or convalescent COVID-19.

The gene calls are TRBV7-9 and TRBJ1-5; D gene uncertain. CDR1 is SEHNR and CDR2 is FQNEAQ in the germline V gene (reference sequence). V was pared by 5 bases and J by 4 bases, with 6 bases between. CDR3 size: 12 residues. CDR3 amino acids: CASSHINQPQHF. CDR3 sequence (DNA): TGTGCCAGCAGCCACATAAATCAGCCCCAGCATTTT.

This chain connects TRBV5-4 to TRBJ1-3; D ambiguous. Trimming cost V 4 bases and J 2 bases, with 10 bases left between them. In germline, CDR1 is SGHNT, CDR2 YYREEE (reference sequence). CDR3 length: 14 amino acids. The CDR3 sequence is CASSVESTGNTIYF. As DNA, the CDR3 is TGTGCCAGCAGCGTCGAGAGCACTGGAAACACCATATATTTT.

The chain combines TRBV10-1 with TRBJ1-1, with D possibly TRBD1 on 5 matching bases. With 4 bases removed from V and 1 base from J, the gap between germline ends came to 10 bases. The germline V gene has CDR1 WNHNN and CDR2 SYGVQD (reference sequence). CDR3 length: 14 residues. The DNA of the CDR3 is TGCGCCAGCAGTGTGGGTAGGGGGAACACTGAAGCTTTCTTT. It translates to CASSVGRGNTEAFF.

This chain's CDR3 is CSVFQGIYGYTF. The DNA for the CDR3 is TGCAGCGTTTTCCAGGGGATCTATGGCTACACCTTC. The V call is TRBV29-1, the J call TRBJ1-2; D perhaps matches TRBD1 (6 bases). This CDR3 comprises 12 residues. The ends were cut back, 5 bases at V and 4 bases at J, with 11 bases in the middle. Germline V lookup: CDR1 SQVTM, CDR2 ANQGSEA.

The rearrangement joins TRBV10-1 to TRBJ1-5, with unresolved D. The ends were cut back, 0 bases at V and 6 bases at J, with 18 bases in the middle. This CDR3 region has 17 residues. Germline CDR1 and CDR2: WNHNN and SYGVQD (reference sequence). CDR3 nucleotide sequence: TGCGCCAGCAGTGAGTCGATCATCGGAGGGATGAGTCAGCCCCAGCATTTT. Residues: CASSESIIGGMSQPQHF.

The chain is built from TRBV5-1 and TRBJ2-5; no clear D. The germline V and J ends were trimmed by 2 bases and 5 bases, with 4 bases remaining between them. The CDR3 contains 11 residues. The germline V gene has CDR1 SGHRS and CDR2 YFSETQ. The CDR3 nucleotides are TGCGCCAGCAGCTTCGGGGAGACCCAGTACTTC. The encoded protein is CASSFGETQYF.

This chain connects TRBV20-1 to TRBJ2-1; 7 positions match TRBD2. This CDR3 has 11 amino acids. Germline V gene sequence: CDR1 DFQATT, CDR2 SNEGSKA (reference sequence). After removal of 5 bases from V and 5 bases from J, the junction contained 0 bases not matched to a gene. DNA for the CDR3: TGCAGTGCTCGGGGGGACAATGAGCAGTTCTTC. It is translated as CSARGDNEQFF.

There are a few counts of this clone. The rearrangement joins TRBV18 to TRBJ2-5; 8 nucleotides align to TRBD2. The germline gives CDR1 KGHSH, CDR2 LQKENI. CDR3 size: 15 residues. The trim removed 5 bases at V and 7 bases at J, leaving 12 bases unmatched. CDR3 sequence: CASSSTSGSEGTQYF. The CDR3 DNA follows: TGTGCCAGCTCATCAACCAGCGGGAGTGAAGGGACCCAGTACTTC.

The chain recombines TRBV3-1 (or the pseudogene TRBV3-2) with TRBJ2-5; TRBD2 aligns across 12 bases. V was pared by 1 base and J by 4 bases, with 10 bases of the junction left unmatched. The CDR3 is 18 amino acids. Germline-derived CDR1 and CDR2 are LGHDT and YNNKEL (reference sequence). The CDR3 DNA reads as TGTGCCAGCAGCCAAGTTTTGTCCCTAGCGGGGGGGAGAGAGACCCAGTACTTC. Amino acid sequence: CASSQVLSLAGGRETQYF.

In this sample, this clone turned up once. The CDR3, as DNA: TGTGCCAGCTCACCACCGATGAGACAGGGATCCTACGAGCAGTACTTC. The encoded protein is CASSPPMRQGSYEQYF. J is TRBJ2-7 and V is TRBV18; 7 nucleotides agree with TRBD1. The CDR3 is 16 amino acids. Trimming took 0 bases from V and 1 from J; bases not matched to a gene: 6. The germline V gene has CDR1 KGHSH and CDR2 LQKENI.